The clone carrying this T cell receptor beta chain was counted ten times or more. Through a sample-barcoded 5' primer and a J-beta primer mix, a second PCR was run for roughly 6 to 11 cycles. Each cDNA molecule carried a tag from a template-switch adaptor that contained 12 random nucleotides. TCRdb independently ran MiXCR on the 5' RACE reads; one entry per CDR3 protein. This table has roughly 650,000 distinct CDR3 sequences, roughly 32% appearing once. This sample was included in a study of blood T cells in healthy people across ages. Germline lookup yields CDR1 DFQATT and CDR2 SNEGSKA (reference sequence). With 0 bases clipped from V and 3 bases from J, the junction kept 20 bases outside the gene matches. The CDR3 is 20 amino acids. Aged about 6 to 90, donors were systemically healthy Caucasians from Russia. Isolation yielded PBMCs, at least 7 million per sample, in every case.

The V gene is TRBV20-1, the J gene TRBJ2-3; 8 bases map to TRBD2. Source material: blood. The TCR sequence derives from a woman of 80 years or more in good health. CDR3 DNA: TGCAGTGCTAGAGATCCCCTCGGGAGGGGGGGGCCTCTCCTTACAGATACGCAGTATTTT. Translating it yields CSARDPLGRGGPLLTDTQYF.